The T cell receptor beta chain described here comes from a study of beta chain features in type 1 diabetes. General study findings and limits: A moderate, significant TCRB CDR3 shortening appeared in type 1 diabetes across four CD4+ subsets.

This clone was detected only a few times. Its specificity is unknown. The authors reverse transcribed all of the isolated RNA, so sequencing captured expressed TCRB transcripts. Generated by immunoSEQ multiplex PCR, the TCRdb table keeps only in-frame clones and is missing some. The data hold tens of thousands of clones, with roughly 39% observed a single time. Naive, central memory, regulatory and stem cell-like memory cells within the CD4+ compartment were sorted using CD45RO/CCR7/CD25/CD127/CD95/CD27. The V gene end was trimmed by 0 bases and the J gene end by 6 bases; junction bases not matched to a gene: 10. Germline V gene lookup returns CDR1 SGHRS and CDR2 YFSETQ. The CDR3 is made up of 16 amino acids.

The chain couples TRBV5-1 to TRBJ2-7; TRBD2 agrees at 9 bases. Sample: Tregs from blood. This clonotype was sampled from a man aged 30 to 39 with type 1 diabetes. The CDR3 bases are TGCGCCAGCAGCTTGGGGGTGACTAGCGGCCCCGCCGAGCAGTACTTC. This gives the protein CASSLGVTSGPAEQYF.